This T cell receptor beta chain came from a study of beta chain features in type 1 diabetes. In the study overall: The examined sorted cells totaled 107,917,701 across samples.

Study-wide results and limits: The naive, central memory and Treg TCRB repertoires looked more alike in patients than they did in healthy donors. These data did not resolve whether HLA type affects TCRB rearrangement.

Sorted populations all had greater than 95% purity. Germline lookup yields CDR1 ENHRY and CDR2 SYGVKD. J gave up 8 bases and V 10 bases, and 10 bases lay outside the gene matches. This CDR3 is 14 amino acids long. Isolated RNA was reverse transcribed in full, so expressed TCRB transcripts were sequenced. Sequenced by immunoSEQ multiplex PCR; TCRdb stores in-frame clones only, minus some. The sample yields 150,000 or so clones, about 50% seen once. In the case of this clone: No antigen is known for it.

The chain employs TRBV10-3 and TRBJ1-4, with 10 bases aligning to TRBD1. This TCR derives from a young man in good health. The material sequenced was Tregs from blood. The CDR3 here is CATKSGTGVEKLFF. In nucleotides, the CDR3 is TGTGCCACAAAATCCGGGACAGGGGTGGAAAAACTGTTTTTT.